The clone carrying this T cell receptor beta chain was recorded only once. The assay was immunoSEQ multiplex PCR, and TCRdb's table has in-frame clones only and misses some. Among 80,000 to 90,000 clones listed, about 93% were seen once. These data belong to a study of T cell responses to AZD1222 COVID-19 vaccine. This CDR3 region has 11 residues. Deletions cut 10 bases from V and 6 bases from J, with 13 bases between. Per the germline V gene, CDR1 is LNHDA and CDR2 is SQIVND (reference sequence). The sequence came from an adult in good health. This chain joins TRBV19 and TRBJ2-7; D is uncertain. This specimen consisted of peripheral blood, obtained on day 0 of MenACWY control vaccination. The CDR3 loop reads CATTVGIEQYF. The CDR3 region has the DNA TGTGCCACCACAGTGGGTATCGAGCAGTACTTC.